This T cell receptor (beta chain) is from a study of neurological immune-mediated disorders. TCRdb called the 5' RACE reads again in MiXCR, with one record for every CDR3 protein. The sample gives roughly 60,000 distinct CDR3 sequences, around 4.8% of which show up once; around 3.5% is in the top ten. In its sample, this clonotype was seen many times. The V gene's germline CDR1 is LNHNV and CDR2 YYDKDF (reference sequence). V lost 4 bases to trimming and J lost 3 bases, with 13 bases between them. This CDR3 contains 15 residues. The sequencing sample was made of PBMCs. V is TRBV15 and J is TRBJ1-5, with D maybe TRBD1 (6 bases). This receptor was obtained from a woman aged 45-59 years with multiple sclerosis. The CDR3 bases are TGTGCCACCAGCATCGGGGACATTGACAATCAGCCCCAGCATTTT. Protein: CATSIGDIDNQPQHF.